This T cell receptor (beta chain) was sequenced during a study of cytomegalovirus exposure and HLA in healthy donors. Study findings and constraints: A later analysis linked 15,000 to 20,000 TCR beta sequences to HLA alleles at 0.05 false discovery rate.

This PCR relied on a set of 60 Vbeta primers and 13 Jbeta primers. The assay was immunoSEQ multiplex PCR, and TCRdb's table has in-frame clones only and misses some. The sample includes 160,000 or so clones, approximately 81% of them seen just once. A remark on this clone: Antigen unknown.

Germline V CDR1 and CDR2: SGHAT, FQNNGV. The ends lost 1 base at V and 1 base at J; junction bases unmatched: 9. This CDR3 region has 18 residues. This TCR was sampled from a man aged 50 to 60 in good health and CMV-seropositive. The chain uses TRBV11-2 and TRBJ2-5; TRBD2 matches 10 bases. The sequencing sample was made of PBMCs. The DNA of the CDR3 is TGTGCCAGCAGCTTAGGCCTAGCGGGAGTGGGCTCCCAAGAGACCCAGTACTTC. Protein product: CASSLGLAGVGSQETQYF.